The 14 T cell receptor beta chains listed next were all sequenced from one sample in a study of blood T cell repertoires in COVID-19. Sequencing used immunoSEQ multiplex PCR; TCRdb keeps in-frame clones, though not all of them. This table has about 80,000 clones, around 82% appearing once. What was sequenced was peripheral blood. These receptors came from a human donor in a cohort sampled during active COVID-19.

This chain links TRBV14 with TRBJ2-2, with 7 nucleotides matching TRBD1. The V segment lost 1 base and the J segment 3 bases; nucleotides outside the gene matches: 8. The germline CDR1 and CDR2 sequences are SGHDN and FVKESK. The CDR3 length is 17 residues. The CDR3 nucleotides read TGTGCCAGCAGCCAAGGGCCCGACAGGGAGTACACCGGGGAGCTGTTTTTT. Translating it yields CASSQGPDREYTGELFF.

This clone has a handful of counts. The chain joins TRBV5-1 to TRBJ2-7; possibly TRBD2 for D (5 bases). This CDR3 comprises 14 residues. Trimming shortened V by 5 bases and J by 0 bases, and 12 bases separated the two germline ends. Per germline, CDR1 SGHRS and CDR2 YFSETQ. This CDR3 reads CASRPPGNSYEQYF. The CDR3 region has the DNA TGCGCCAGCAGACCCCCGGGGAACTCCTACGAGCAGTACTTC.

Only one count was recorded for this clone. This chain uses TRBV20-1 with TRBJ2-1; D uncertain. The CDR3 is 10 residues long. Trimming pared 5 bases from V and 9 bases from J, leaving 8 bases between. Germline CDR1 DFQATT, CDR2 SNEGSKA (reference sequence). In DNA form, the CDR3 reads TGCAGTGCTGACCGAGGTGAGCAGTTCTTC. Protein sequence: CSADRGEQFF.

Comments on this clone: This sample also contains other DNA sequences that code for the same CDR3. The CDR3 DNA is TGTGCCAGCAGTGATGTGGGACAGGGCACAGATACGCAGTATTTT. Protein: CASSDVGQGTDTQYF. The V and J genes are TRBV6-1 and TRBJ2-3; TRBD1 aligns across 8 bases. The CDR3 runs 15 residues. The germline CDR1 and CDR2 sequences are MNHNS and SASEGT. The V segment lost 3 bases and the J segment 1 base; nucleotides outside the gene matches: 3.

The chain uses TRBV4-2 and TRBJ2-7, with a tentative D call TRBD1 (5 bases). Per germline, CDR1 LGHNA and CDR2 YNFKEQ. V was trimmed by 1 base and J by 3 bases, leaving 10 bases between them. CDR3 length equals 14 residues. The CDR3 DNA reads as TGTGCCAGCAGCCAAGCCAAGGGGAACTACGAGCAGTACTTC. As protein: CASSQAKGNYEQYF.

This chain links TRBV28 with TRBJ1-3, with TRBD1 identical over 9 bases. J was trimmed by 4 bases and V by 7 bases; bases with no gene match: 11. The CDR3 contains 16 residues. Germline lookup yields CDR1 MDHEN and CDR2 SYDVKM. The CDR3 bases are TGTGCCAGCATTGGGGGACAGGGAGCTCGCGGAAACACCATATATTTT. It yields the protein CASIGGQGARGNTIYF.

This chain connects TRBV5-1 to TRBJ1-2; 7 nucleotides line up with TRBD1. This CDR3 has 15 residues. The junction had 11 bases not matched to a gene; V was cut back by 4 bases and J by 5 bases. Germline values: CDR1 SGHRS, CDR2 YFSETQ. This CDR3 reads CASSTGTAQPYGYTF. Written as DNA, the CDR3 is TGCGCCAGCAGCACAGGGACAGCACAACCATATGGCTACACCTTC.

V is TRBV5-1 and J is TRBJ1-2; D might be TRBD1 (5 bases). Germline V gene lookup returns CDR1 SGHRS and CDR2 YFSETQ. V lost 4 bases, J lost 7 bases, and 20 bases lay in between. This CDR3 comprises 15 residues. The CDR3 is CASSRVQGRSGGYTF. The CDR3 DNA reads TGCGCCAGCAGCCGGGTGCAGGGTAGGTCGGGTGGCTACACCTTC.

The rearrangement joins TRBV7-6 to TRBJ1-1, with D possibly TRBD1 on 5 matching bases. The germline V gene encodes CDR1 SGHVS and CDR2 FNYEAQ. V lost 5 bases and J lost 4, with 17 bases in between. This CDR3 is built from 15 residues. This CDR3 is CASSPEEGLGTEAFF. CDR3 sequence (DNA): TGTGCCAGCAGCCCCGAGGAGGGGCTGGGCACTGAAGCTTTCTTT.

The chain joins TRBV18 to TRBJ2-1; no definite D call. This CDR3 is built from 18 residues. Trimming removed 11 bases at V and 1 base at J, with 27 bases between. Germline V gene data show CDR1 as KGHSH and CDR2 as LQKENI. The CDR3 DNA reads TGTGCCGCAACCGCGTCCAGCGTGGTGGGTCCTTCCTACAATGAGCAGTTCTTC. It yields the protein CAATASSVVGPSYNEQFF.

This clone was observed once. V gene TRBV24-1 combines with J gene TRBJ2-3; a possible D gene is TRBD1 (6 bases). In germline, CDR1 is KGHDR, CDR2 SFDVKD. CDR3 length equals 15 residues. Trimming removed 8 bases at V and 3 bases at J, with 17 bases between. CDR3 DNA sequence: TGTGCCACCAACCAGCCAGGGGCCGGGACAGATACGCAGTATTTT. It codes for CATNQPGAGTDTQYF.

Here the CDR3 reads CATSDFERAFF. The DNA of the CDR3 is TGTGCCACCAGTGATTTTGAGCGGGCTTTCTTT. The chain has TRBV24-1 and TRBJ1-1; no clear D. Looked up from germline, CDR1 is KGHDR and CDR2 is SFDVKD. The length of the CDR3 is 11 residues. Trimming pared 1 base from V and 11 bases from J, leaving 7 bases between.

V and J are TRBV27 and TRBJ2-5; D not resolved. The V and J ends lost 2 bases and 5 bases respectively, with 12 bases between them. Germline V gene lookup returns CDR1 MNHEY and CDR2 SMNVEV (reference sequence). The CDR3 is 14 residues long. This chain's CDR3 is CASSLTPNSETQYF. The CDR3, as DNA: TGTGCCAGCAGTTTAACACCGAATTCGGAGACCCAGTACTTC.

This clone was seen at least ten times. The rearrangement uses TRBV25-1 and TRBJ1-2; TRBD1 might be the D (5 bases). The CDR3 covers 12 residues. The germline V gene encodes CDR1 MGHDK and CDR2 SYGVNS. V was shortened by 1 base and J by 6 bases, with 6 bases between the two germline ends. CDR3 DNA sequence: TGTGCCAGCAGTGAATCGGGGGATGGCTACACCTTC. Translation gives CASSESGDGYTF.